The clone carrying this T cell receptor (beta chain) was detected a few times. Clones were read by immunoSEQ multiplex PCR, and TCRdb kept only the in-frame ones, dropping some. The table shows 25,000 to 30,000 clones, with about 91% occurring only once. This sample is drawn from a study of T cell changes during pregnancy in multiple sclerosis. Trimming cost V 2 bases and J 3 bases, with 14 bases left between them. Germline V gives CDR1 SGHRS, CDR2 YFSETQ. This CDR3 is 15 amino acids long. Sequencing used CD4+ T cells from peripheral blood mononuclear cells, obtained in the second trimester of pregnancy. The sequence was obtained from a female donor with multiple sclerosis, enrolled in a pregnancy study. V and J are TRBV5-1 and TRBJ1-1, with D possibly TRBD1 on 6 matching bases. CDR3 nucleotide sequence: TGCGCCAGCAGCTTCACCTTGGACAGTTACACTGAAGCTTTCTTT. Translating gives CASSFTLDSYTEAFF. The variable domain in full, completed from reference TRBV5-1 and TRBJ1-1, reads KAGVTQTPRYLIKTRGQQVTLSCSPISGHRSVSWYQQTPGQGLQFLFEYFSETQRNKGNFPGRFSGRQFSNSRSEMNVSTLELGDSALYLCASSFTLDSYTEAFFGQGTRLTVV.